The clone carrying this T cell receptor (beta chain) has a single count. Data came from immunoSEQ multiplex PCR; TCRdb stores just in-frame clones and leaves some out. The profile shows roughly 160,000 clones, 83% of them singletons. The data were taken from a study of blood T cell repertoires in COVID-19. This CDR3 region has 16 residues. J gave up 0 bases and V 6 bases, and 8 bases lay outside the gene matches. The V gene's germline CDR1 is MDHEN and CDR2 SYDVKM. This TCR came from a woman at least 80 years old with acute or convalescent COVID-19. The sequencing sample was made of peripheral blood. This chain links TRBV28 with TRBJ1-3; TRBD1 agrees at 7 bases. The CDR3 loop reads CASSGQALNSGNTIYF. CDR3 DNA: TGTGCCAGCAGCGGACAGGCGCTGAACTCTGGAAACACCATATATTTT. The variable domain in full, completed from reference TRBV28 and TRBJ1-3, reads DVKVTQSSRYLVKRTGEKVFLECVQDMDHENMFWYRQDPGLGLRLIYFSYDVKMKEKGDIPEGYSVSREKKERFSLILESASTNQTSMYLCASSGQALNSGNTIYFGEGSWLTVV.